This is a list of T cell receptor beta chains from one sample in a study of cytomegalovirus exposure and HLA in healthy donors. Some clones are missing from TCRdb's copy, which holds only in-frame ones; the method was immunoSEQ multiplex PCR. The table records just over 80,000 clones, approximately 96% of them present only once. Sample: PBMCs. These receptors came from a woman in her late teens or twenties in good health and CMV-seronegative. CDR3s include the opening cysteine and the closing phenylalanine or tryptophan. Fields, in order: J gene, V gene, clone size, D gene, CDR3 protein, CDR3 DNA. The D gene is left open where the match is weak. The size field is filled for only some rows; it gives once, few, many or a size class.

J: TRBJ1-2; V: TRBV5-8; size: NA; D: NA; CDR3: CASSLYRDNYGYTF; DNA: TGTGCCAGCAGCTTGTACAGAGACAACTATGGCTACACCTTC
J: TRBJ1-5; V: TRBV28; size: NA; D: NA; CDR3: CASSSGPGGQPQHF; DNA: TGTGCCAGCAGTTCCGGACCAGGAGGGCAGCCCCAGCATTTT
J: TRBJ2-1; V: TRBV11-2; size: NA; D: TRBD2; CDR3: CASSPRPRDYFYNEQFF; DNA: TGTGCCAGCAGCCCCCGCCCCCGGGACTACTTCTACAATGAGCAGTTCTTC
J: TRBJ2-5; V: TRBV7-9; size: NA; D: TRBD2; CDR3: CASSLGTSPLQETQYF; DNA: TGTGCCAGCAGCTTGGGGACTAGCCCCCTCCAAGAGACCCAGTACTTC
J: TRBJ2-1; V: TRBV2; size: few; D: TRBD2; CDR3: CASSELAGGPNEQFF; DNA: TGTGCCAGCAGTGAACTAGCGGGGGGCCCCAATGAGCAGTTCTTC
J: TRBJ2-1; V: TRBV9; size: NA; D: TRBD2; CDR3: CASSDLAGGPNEQFF; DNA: TGTGCCAGCAGCGACCTAGCGGGAGGGCCCAATGAGCAGTTCTTC
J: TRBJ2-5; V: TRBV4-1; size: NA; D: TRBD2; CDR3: CASSQDLMLAGTETQYF; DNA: TGCGCCAGCAGCCAAGATTTGATGCTAGCGGGGACGGAGACCCAGTACTTC
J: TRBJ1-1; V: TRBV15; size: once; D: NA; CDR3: CATTVGGGYSYTEAFF; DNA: TGTGCCACCACCGTGGGGGGGGGATACAGTTACACTGAAGCTTTCTTT
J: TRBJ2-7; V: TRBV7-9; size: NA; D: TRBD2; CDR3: CASSPEGGRVWNEQYF; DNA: TGTGCCAGCAGCCCCGAGGGCGGGAGAGTCTGGAACGAGCAGTACTTC
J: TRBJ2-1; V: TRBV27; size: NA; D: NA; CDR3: CASSFRADHEQFF; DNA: TGTGCCAGCAGTTTCAGGGCGGATCATGAGCAGTTCTTC
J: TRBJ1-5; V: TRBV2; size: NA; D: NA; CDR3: CASGHPAGNQPQHF; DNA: TGTGCCAGCGGACACCCGGCGGGAAATCAGCCCCAGCATTTT
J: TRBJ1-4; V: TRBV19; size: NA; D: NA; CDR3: CASSIEGHLFRINEKLFF; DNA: TGTGCCAGTAGTATCGAGGGACACCTCTTCCGAATTAATGAAAAACTGTTTTTT
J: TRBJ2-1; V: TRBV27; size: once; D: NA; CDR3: CASSLAQGPYNEQFF; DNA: TGTGCCAGCAGTTTAGCGCAGGGCCCCTACAATGAGCAGTTCTTC
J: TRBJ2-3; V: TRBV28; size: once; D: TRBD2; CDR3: CASRPLAGMGTQYF; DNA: TGTGCCAGCAGACCGCTAGCGGGAATGGGGACGCAGTATTTT
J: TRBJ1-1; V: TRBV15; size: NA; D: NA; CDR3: CATSREGQGSSFF; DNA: TGTGCCACCAGCAGAGAGGGGCAGGGAAGCTCTTTCTTT
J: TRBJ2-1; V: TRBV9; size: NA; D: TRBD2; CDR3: CASSVPTNSSGNSYNEQFF; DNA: TGTGCCAGCAGCGTACCTACCAACTCTAGCGGGAACTCCTACAATGAGCAGTTCTTC
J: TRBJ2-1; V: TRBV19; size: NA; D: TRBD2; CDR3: CASNSGSVNEQFF; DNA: TGTGCCAGTAACAGCGGGAGTGTCAATGAGCAGTTCTTC
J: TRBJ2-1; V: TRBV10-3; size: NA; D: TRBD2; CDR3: CAIRAPPGREVNEQFF; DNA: TGTGCCATCCGGGCTCCTCCAGGGCGGGAGGTAAATGAGCAGTTCTTC
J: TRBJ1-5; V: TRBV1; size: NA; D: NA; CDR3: CTSSQDLGGDSNQPQHF; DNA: TGCACCAGCAGCCAAGATTTAGGAGGAGATAGCAATCAGCCCCAGCATTTT
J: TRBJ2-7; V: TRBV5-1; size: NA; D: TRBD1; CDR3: CASSPGTGSRDMEYF; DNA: TGCGCCAGCAGCCCTGGGACAGGCTCGAGAGATATGGAGTACTTC
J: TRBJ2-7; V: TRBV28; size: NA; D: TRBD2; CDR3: CASSPGTSGSYEQYF; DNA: TGTGCCAGCAGCCCCGGGACTAGCGGGTCCTACGAGCAGTACTTC
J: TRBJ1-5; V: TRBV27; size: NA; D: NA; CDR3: CASSLSAGQPQHF; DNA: TGTGCCAGCAGTTTATCGGCAGGTCAGCCCCAGCATTTT